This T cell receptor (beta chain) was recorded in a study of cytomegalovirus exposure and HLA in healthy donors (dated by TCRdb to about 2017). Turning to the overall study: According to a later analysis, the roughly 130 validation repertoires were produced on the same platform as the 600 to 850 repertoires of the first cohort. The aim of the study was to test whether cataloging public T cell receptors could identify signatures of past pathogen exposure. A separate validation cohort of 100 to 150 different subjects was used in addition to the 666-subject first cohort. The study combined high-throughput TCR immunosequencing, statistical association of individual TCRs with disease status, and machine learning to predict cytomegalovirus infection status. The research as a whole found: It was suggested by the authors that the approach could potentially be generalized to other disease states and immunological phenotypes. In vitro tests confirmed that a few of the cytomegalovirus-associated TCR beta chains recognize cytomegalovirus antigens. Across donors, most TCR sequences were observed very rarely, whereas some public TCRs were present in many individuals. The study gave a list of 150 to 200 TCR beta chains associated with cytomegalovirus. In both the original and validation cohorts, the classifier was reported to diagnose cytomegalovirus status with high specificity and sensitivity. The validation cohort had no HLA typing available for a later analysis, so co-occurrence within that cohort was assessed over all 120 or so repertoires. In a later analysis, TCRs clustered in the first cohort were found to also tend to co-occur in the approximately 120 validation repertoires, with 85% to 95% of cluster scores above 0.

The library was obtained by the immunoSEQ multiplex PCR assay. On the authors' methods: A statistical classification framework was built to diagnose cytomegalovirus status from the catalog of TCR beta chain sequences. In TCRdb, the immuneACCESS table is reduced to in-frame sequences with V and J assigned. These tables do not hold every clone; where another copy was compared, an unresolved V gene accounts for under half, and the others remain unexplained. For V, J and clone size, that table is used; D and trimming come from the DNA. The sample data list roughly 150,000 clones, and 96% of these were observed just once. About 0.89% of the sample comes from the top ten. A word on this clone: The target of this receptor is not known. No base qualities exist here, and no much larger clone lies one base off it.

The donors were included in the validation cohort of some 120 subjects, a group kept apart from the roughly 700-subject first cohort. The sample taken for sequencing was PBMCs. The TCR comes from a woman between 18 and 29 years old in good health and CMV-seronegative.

The CDR3 sequence is CASRLYGTGGNYGYTF. The DNA reads TGTGCCAGCAGGCTTTACGGGACAGGGGGAAACTATGGCTACACCTTC. The rearranged segments are TRBV27 and TRBJ1-2, with TRBD1 identical over 11 junction bases. The germline V gene (reference sequence) supplies CDR1 MNHEY and CDR2 SMNVEV. The CDR3 measures 16 amino acids from cysteine to phenylalanine. Only the CDR3 part of the read is kept: 48 bases, read in frame from the first base. V and J are trimmed by 6 bases and 2 bases, and the gene matches miss 8 bases of the junction.